One sample yielded the 21 T cell receptor beta chains listed below, sequenced in a study of blood T cell repertoires in COVID-19. Sequencing was performed with immunoSEQ multiplex PCR; in TCRdb, only in-frame clones are kept and a portion is missing. The sample has fewer than 250,000 clones, roughly 81% seen once. The sequenced sample consisted of peripheral blood. These receptors all stem from a woman aged 50 to 60 with active or convalescent COVID-19.

The DNA of the CDR3 is TGTGCCAGCAGACCCCGAGGGTATAGCAATCAGCCCCAGCATTTT. Translation gives CASRPRGYSNQPQHF. The V gene is TRBV28, the J gene TRBJ1-5; D is uncertain. Germline V gives CDR1 MDHEN, CDR2 SYDVKM. The CDR3 loop spans 15 amino acids. Trimming stripped 6 bases from V and 0 bases from J, with 12 bases between.

The chain is built from TRBV2 and TRBJ1-6, with 9 bases aligning to TRBD1. V shed 5 bases and J 5 bases; nucleotides not matched to a gene: 7. From germline, CDR1 is SNHLY and CDR2 FYNNEI. The CDR3 is 16 residues long. The CDR3 bases are TGTGCCAGCAGTCTGGGGACAGGGCTTAATAATTCACCCCTCCACTTT. This sequence encodes CASSLGTGLNNSPLHF.

The gene calls are TRBV5-1 and TRBJ2-1, with TRBD1 matching 8 bases. The CDR3 totals 16 residues. V was clipped by 2 bases and J by 0 bases; unmatched bases: 4. Germline V gene sequence: CDR1 SGHRS, CDR2 YFSETQ. For the CDR3, the DNA is TGCGCCAGCAGCTTTGCAGGGGGCAGCTCCTACAATGAGCAGTTCTTC. This encodes CASSFAGGSSYNEQFF.

This chain uses TRBV2 with TRBJ1-2, with 9 bases fitting TRBD1. The CDR3 loop spans 14 amino acids. V shed 5 bases, J shed 2 bases, and the junction held 3 bases outside the gene matches. In germline, CDR1 is SNHLY, CDR2 FYNNEI. The CDR3 DNA sequence: TGTGCCAGCAGTCGACAGGGGGACAACTATGGCTACACCTTC. It encodes CASSRQGDNYGYTF.

This clone was seen just once. The chain uses TRBV3-1 (or the pseudogene TRBV3-2) and TRBJ2-5; 9 bases are shared with TRBD2. This CDR3 region has 14 residues. CDR1 LGHDT and CDR2 YNNKEL come from the germline V gene (reference sequence). V dropped 4 bases and J dropped 4; count of bases not matched to a gene: 4. CDR3 coding DNA: TGTGCCAGCAGCCTGCGGGGGGGCAGAGAGACCCAGTACTTC. Translated, it gives CASSLRGGRETQYF.

This clone appeared a few times. V and J are TRBV19 and TRBJ1-6, with D maybe TRBD1 (6 bases). Germline values: CDR1 LNHDA, CDR2 SQIVND (reference sequence). V was trimmed by 3 bases and J by 7 bases, leaving 13 bases between them. The CDR3 is made up of 15 amino acids. The CDR3 loop reads CASSMGAGANSPLHF. In DNA, the CDR3 is TGTGCCAGTAGTATGGGGGCAGGAGCGAATTCACCCCTCCACTTT.

The chain is built from TRBV19 and TRBJ1-1, with 7 bases that match TRBD1. CDR3 length: 16 residues. Germline lookup yields CDR1 LNHDA and CDR2 SQIVND (reference sequence). J lost 3 bases, V lost 6 bases, and 13 bases had no gene match. In DNA, the CDR3 is TGTGCCAGTAGCGAGATACCGGGACAGACCTACACTGAAGCTTTCTTT. Encoded protein: CASSEIPGQTYTEAFF.

V gene TRBV15 combines with J gene TRBJ1-4; possible D gene TRBD1, 5 bases. This CDR3 region has 15 residues. Trimming took off 0 bases at V and 8 bases at J, with 13 bases between the two ends. Germline V gene sequence: CDR1 LNHNV, CDR2 YYDKDF (reference sequence). The CDR3 sequence: CATSRDRGGGEKLFF. DNA for the CDR3: TGTGCCACCAGCAGAGATCGGGGGGGTGGCGAAAAACTGTTTTTT.

The chain joins TRBV4-1 to TRBJ1-5; D is unclear. V was cut by 5 bases and J by 4 bases, with 18 bases left in between. There are 16 residues in the CDR3. In germline, CDR1 is MGHRA, CDR2 YSYEKL. The CDR3 DNA reads TGCGCCAGCAGCTCAAGAGAGCGGTCCAGGAATCAGCCCCAGCATTTT. This gives the protein CASSSRERSRNQPQHF.

The rearrangement joins TRBV19 to TRBJ1-2, with no clear D. Looked up from germline, CDR1 is LNHDA and CDR2 is SQIVND (reference sequence). The V end was cut by 8 bases, the J end by 0 bases, with 10 bases between. The CDR3 consists of 13 residues. The CDR3 spells CASSEDTNYGYTF. CDR3 coding DNA: TGTGCCAGTTCCGAGGATACTAACTATGGCTACACCTTC.

Here the CDR3 DNA reads TGTGCCAGCAGCCCTACAGGTACCTACGAGCAGTACGTC. Its protein is CASSPTGTYEQYV. The chain combines TRBV6-2 or TRBV6-3 with TRBJ2-7, with a weak D call TRBD1 (5 bases). The CDR3 has 13 residues. Germline assignment: CDR1 MNHEY and CDR2 SVGEGT. V was shortened by 6 bases and J by 2 bases, with 11 bases between the two germline ends.

The genes are TRBV5-1 and TRBJ1-2; D remains unclear. Deletions cut 2 bases from V and 7 bases from J, with 12 bases between. The CDR3 extends over 13 amino acids. Germline lookup yields CDR1 SGHRS and CDR2 YFSETQ. CDR3 sequence: CASSLPGPPGYTF. Here the CDR3 DNA reads TGCGCCAGCAGCTTACCGGGTCCGCCTGGCTACACCTTC.

This chain connects TRBV19 to TRBJ2-3, with 10 positions matching TRBD2. Germline trimming cut 4 bases from V and 2 bases from J; bases unmatched to any gene: 9. The CDR3 contains 17 residues. Germline CDR1 reads LNHDA; CDR2 reads SQIVND (reference sequence). The CDR3 reads CASSRGTAGGNTDTQYF. CDR3 nucleotides: TGTGCCAGTAGTAGGGGAACAGCGGGAGGGAACACAGATACGCAGTATTTT. Variable domain in full (rest from reference TRBV19 and TRBJ2-3): DGGITQSPKYLFRKEGQNVTLSCEQNLNHDAMYWYRQDPGQGLRLIYYSQIVNDFQKGDIAEGYSVSREKKESFPLTVTSAQKNPTAFYLCASSRGTAGGNTDTQYFGPGTRLTVL.

The rearrangement uses TRBV19 and TRBJ1-2, with 8 bases fitting TRBD1. Germline V CDR1 and CDR2: LNHDA, SQIVND (reference sequence). There are 14 residues in the CDR3. Losses at the gene ends were 6 bases for V and 2 bases for J; bases not matched to a gene: 5. CDR3: CASRTGEGNYGYTF. Here the CDR3 DNA reads TGTGCCAGTAGGACAGGGGAGGGAAACTATGGCTACACCTTC.

J is TRBJ1-1 and V is TRBV6-5; D is unclear. The V gene lost 0 bases and the J gene lost 5 bases, with 13 bases spanning the gap. CDR1 and CDR2 from the germline V gene are MNHEY and SVGAGI. The CDR3 contains 15 residues. CDR3 in amino acids: CASSYSFRGITEAFF. Written as DNA, the CDR3 is TGTGCCAGCAGTTACTCGTTCCGCGGGATTACTGAAGCTTTCTTT.

This chain links TRBV6-5 with TRBJ1-1, with 7 bases aligning to TRBD1. The V and J ends lost 6 bases and 1 base, in that order; junction bases with no gene match: 5. Germline lookup yields CDR1 MNHEY and CDR2 SVGAGI. The CDR3 is 14 residues long. In DNA form, the CDR3 reads TGTGCCAGCAGACCGGGACAGACGAACACTGAAGCTTTCTTT. Translating gives CASRPGQTNTEAFF.

CDR3: CASIFEGAEAFF. CDR3 nucleotides: TGTGCCAGCATCTTCGAGGGCGCTGAAGCTTTCTTT. The chain joins TRBV2 to TRBJ1-1; D not resolved. CDR1 and CDR2 from the germline V gene are SNHLY and FYNNEI. The V end was cut by 7 bases, the J end by 6 bases, with 12 bases between. This CDR3 region has 12 residues.

The rearrangement uses TRBV28 and TRBJ1-1, with unresolved D. CDR1 MDHEN and CDR2 SYDVKM come from the germline V gene. Trimming shortened V by 6 bases and J by 3 bases, and 14 bases separated the two germline ends. This CDR3 contains 14 residues. Here the CDR3 reads CASSTTLRDTEAFF. The CDR3 DNA reads TGTGCCAGCAGCACCACTCTCCGGGACACTGAAGCTTTCTTT.

Written as DNA, the CDR3 is TGTGCCAGCAGCCCACTGACGCCAGGGTCAGGAAACACCATATATTTT. Its translation is CASSPLTPGSGNTIYF. The chain combines TRBV5-6 with TRBJ1-3; possibly TRBD1 for D (5 bases). Trimming shortened V by 4 bases and J by 4 bases, and 18 bases separated the two germline ends. The CDR3 extends over 16 amino acids. Germline lookup yields CDR1 SGHDT and CDR2 YYEEEE. The whole variable domain, filled in from reference TRBV5-6 and TRBJ1-3, reads DAGVTQSPTHLIKTRGQQVTLRCSPKSGHDTVSWYQQALGQGPQFIFQYYEEEERQRGNFPDRFSGHQFPNYSSELNVNALLLGDSALYLCASSPLTPGSGNTIYFGEGSWLTVV.

This clone has a handful of counts. The identical CDR3 is also encoded by other nucleotide sequences in the sample. The chain links TRBV2 to TRBJ1-5; D remains unclear. The germline V gene has CDR1 SNHLY and CDR2 FYNNEI. V was trimmed by 4 bases and J by 0 bases, leaving 7 bases between them. The CDR3 is 14 residues long. CDR3 region: CASSALYSNQPQHF. The CDR3 nucleotides read TGTGCCAGCAGTGCGTTATATAGCAATCAGCCCCAGCATTTT.

J is TRBJ2-7 and V is TRBV29-1; possible D gene TRBD1, 6 bases. Germline CDR1 SQVTM, CDR2 ANQGSEA. The CDR3 length is 12 residues. Trimming removed 3 bases at V and 8 bases at J, with 14 bases between. In DNA form, the CDR3 reads TGCAGCGTTGAGCAGGGGCCTACGCAGCAGTACTTC. As protein: CSVEQGPTQQYF.